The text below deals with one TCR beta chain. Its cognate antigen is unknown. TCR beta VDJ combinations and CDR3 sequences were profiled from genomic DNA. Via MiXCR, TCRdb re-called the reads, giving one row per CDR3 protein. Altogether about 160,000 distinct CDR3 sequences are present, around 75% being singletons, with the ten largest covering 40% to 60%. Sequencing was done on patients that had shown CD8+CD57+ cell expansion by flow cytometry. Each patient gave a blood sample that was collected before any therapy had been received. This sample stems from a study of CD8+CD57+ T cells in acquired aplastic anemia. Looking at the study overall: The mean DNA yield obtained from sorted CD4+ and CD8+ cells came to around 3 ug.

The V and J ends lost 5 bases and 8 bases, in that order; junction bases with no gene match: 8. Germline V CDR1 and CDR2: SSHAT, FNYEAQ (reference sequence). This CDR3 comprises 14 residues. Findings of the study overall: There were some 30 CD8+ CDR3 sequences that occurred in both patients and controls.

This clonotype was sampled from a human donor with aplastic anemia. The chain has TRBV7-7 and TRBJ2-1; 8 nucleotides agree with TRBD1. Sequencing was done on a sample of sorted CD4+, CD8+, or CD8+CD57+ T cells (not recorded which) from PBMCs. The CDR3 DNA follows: TGTGCCAGCAGCCCCGACAGGGGTCGCGATGAGCAGTTCTTC. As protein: CASSPDRGRDEQFF.